These 32 T cell receptor beta chains share one sample of origin, sequenced in a study of CD8 T cells in ankylosing spondylitis listed by TCRdb under 2017. Study-wide conclusions, independent of this receptor: Blood from ankylosing spondylitis patients appeared to be characterized by a TCR beta motif composed of eight highly homologous amino acid variants.

The library was prepared using 5' RACE. Sequencing relied on an Illumina HiSeq 2500. Through fastp at Q25 and MiXCR, TCRdb rebuilt clones from the public reads, retaining in-frame beta chains. Each CDR3 protein appears once, grouped with its most common genes and DNA. The sample table shows about 450,000 distinct CDR3 sequences, and roughly 26% are seen once. Roughly 0.8% of the sample lies in the top ten. Their antigens remain unidentified. The sequencing input was blood, either unsorted or a sorted T cell fraction (not recorded which). These receptors were taken from a male donor with ankylosing spondylitis.

This clonotype has just a few counts. The chain recombines TRBV5-5 with TRBJ2-7; perhaps TRBD2 as D (6 bases). Germline-derived CDR1 and CDR2 are SGHKS and YYEKEE (reference sequence). The CDR3 has 13 amino acids. Between the trimmed V and J ends, which lost 4 bases and 4 bases, there was a span of 12 bases. The DNA for the CDR3 is TGTGCCAGCAGCGGGGACTTCGATTACGAGCAGTACGTC. Translating gives CASSGDFDYEQYV.

This chain connects TRBV5-1 to TRBJ2-6; D may correspond to TRBD1 or TRBD2 (5 bases each). CDR3 size: 17 residues. The ends were cut back, 4 bases at V and 0 bases at J, with 14 bases in the middle. Germline V gene lookup returns CDR1 SGHRS and CDR2 YFSETQ. The CDR3 region is CASSPRGTRSGANVLTF. CDR3 in DNA: TGCGCCAGCAGCCCGAGGGGAACTCGCTCTGGGGCCAACGTCCTGACTTTC.

This clonotype was seen only a few times. CDR3 nucleotides: TGTGCCAGCAGCCGACAGGGAGGTGCTTTCTTT. Translated, it gives CASSRQGGAFF. This chain links TRBV7-9 with TRBJ1-1, with TRBD1 matching 7 bases. CDR1 SEHNR and CDR2 FQNEAQ come from the germline V gene (reference sequence). The ends lost 5 bases at V and 11 bases at J; junction bases unmatched: 5. This CDR3 contains 11 residues.

This clonotype was detected ten times or more. J is TRBJ2-6 and V is TRBV12-3 or TRBV12-4; D is possibly TRBD1 or TRBD2 (5 bases each). CDR3 length: 14 amino acids. V was shortened by 3 bases and J by 2 bases, with 5 bases between the two germline ends. CDR3 nucleotides: TGTGCCAGCAGTTTGGGGGCTGGGGCCAACGTCCTGACTTTC. This codes for CASSLGAGANVLTF.

This clonotype was recorded a few times. The CDR3 region is CSARDRGRAHQPQHF. For the CDR3, the DNA is TGCAGTGCTAGAGATCGGGGCCGGGCCCATCAGCCCCAGCATTTT. The V gene is TRBV20-1, the J gene TRBJ1-5, with D maybe TRBD1 (5 bases). The CDR3 loop spans 15 amino acids. From germline, CDR1 is DFQATT and CDR2 SNEGSKA (reference sequence). V dropped 0 bases and J dropped 5 bases, with 14 bases sitting between them.

The V gene is TRBV7-2, the J gene TRBJ2-7, with 7 nucleotides matching TRBD2. This CDR3 comprises 14 residues. CDR1 and CDR2 (germline): SGHTA, FQGNSA. The ends lost 3 bases at V and 0 bases at J; junction bases unmatched: 2. The CDR3 loop reads CASSFTSASYEQYF. DNA for the CDR3: TGTGCCAGCAGCTTCACTAGCGCCTCCTACGAGCAGTACTTC.

There are a few counts of this clonotype. The chain couples TRBV21-1 to TRBJ2-1; the table's D gene call, TRBD1, was not cross checked with the DNA. TRBV21-1 is designated a pseudogene. The CDR3 runs 17 residues. The CDR3 DNA is TGTGCCAGCAGCAAAGCGCGGGGACAGGGATCCTACAATGAGCAGTTCTTC. This encodes CASSKARGQGSYNEQFF.

V gene TRBV28 combines with J gene TRBJ2-7; TRBD2 matches 7 bases. The CDR3 has 14 residues. Trimming removed 1 base from V and 4 bases from J; junction bases left unmatched: 4. From germline, CDR1 is MDHEN and CDR2 SYDVKM. The CDR3 DNA follows: TGTGCCAGCAGTTTATACGGGGGGAGGTACGAGCAGTACGTC. It codes for CASSLYGGRYEQYV.

This clonotype was seen ten or more times. Germline and junction disagree at one end, which may indicate a read error. The V call is TRBV5-1, the J call TRBJ2-3; TRBD2 agrees at 7 bases. The CDR3 runs 15 residues. CDR1 is SGHRS, CDR2 YFSETQ, per germline. The CDR3 nucleotides read TGTGCCAGCAGCCTCCTTGGGACTAACACAGATACGCAGTATTTT. This sequence encodes CASSLLGTNTDTQYF.

The chain joins TRBV20-1 to TRBJ1-5, with a weak D call TRBD1 (6 bases). Germline CDR1 is DFQATT and CDR2 is SNEGSKA (reference sequence). V shed 6 bases and J shed 4 bases, with 16 bases lying between them. CDR3 size: 14 residues. CDR3 region: CSAGKTGKNQPQHF. CDR3 bases: TGCAGTGCCGGAAAGACAGGCAAGAATCAGCCCCAGCATTTT.

This clonotype was recorded a few times. The chain employs TRBV5-1 and TRBJ2-1; D unclear. V lost 4 bases and J 2 bases, leaving 16 bases between the germline ends. The V gene's germline CDR1 is SGHRS and CDR2 YFSETQ. The CDR3 consists of 16 residues. The CDR3 reads CASSPDPSPPYNEQFF. In DNA, the CDR3 is TGCGCCAGCAGCCCGGACCCGTCACCGCCCTACAATGAGCAGTTCTTC.

V gene TRBV7-2 combines with J gene TRBJ2-7; D not resolved. Trimming took off 2 bases at V and 4 bases at J, with 9 bases between the two ends. Germline loops: CDR1 SGHTA, CDR2 FQGNSA. The length of the CDR3 is 13 residues. The CDR3 loop is CASSLIQPYEQYF. CDR3 in DNA: TGTGCCAGCAGCTTAATTCAACCATACGAGCAGTACTTC.

The chain carries TRBV9 and TRBJ2-2; 16 bases agree with TRBD2. Germline V CDR1 and CDR2: SGDLS, YYNGEE. V was pared by 4 bases and J by 6 bases, with 6 bases of the junction left unmatched. This CDR3 has 17 amino acids. CDR3 bases: TGTGCCAGCAGCTCGGGACTAGCGGGAGGGTTGGCCGGGGAGCTGTTTTTT. This gives the protein CASSSGLAGGLAGELFF.

This clonotype showed up just a few times. The chain couples TRBV12-3 or TRBV12-4 to TRBJ1-1, with TRBD1 as a possible D gene (6 bases). The CDR3 covers 13 residues. Trimming stripped 5 bases from V and 10 bases from J, with 17 bases between. The CDR3 region is CASSPGQPKGAFF. CDR3 in DNA: TGTGCCAGCAGTCCGGGACAACCAAAGGGAGCTTTCTTT.

V gene TRBV7-2 combines with J gene TRBJ1-5; the D is unclear. The V end lost 0 bases, the J end lost 0 bases, and 6 bases lay between the germline ends. Germline V gene data show CDR1 as SGHTA and CDR2 as FQGNSA. The CDR3 length is 15 residues. CDR3 bases: TGTGCCAGCAGCTTAGCCGCGTATAGCAATCAGCCCCAGCATTTT. As protein: CASSLAAYSNQPQHF. The entire variable domain, with the rest obtained from reference TRBV7-2 and TRBJ1-5, is as follows: GAGVSQSPSNKVTEKGKDVELRCDPISGHTALYWYRQSLGQGLEFLIYFQGNSAPDKSGLPSDRFSAERTGGSVSTLTIQRTQQEDSAVYLCASSLAAYSNQPQHFGDGTRLSIL.

V gene TRBV20-1 combines with J gene TRBJ2-5, with D maybe TRBD2 (5 bases). This CDR3 has 13 amino acids. Germline V lookup: CDR1 DFQATT, CDR2 SNEGSKA (reference sequence). The germline V and J ends were trimmed by 0 bases and 7 bases, with 12 bases remaining between them. The CDR3 is CSARDQSRGTQYF. The CDR3 DNA sequence: TGCAGTGCTAGAGATCAATCCCGGGGGACCCAGTACTTC.

This clonotype was observed a few times. This sequence joins TRBV27 and TRBJ1-1; D perhaps matches TRBD1 (6 bases). CDR1 is MNHEY, CDR2 SMNVEV, per germline (reference sequence). The CDR3 loop spans 14 amino acids. V lost 5 bases to trimming and J lost 3 bases, with 13 bases between them. In nucleotides, the CDR3 is TGTGCCAGCAGTCTCTCAGGGGTGGACACTGAAGCTTTCTTT. Translated: CASSLSGVDTEAFF.

This clonotype occurred many times. This rearrangement joins TRBV28 to TRBJ1-1, with D unclear. The CDR3 is 16 residues long. V lost 5 bases and J lost 4, with 20 bases in between. Germline lookup yields CDR1 MDHEN and CDR2 SYDVKM. CDR3 nucleotides: TGTGCCAGCAGTCTAGGTTCCCTCGTTGAGGGCACTGAAGCTTTCTTT. Its protein product is CASSLGSLVEGTEAFF.

CDR3 bases: TGCAGTGCCACCGGGACTAGTTCTTCTATTGAGCAGTTCTTC. Its translation is CSATGTSSSIEQFF. The chain couples TRBV20-1 to TRBJ2-1; 8 bases map to TRBD2. This CDR3 is 14 amino acids long. Germline trimming cut 6 bases from V and 9 bases from J; bases unmatched to any gene: 13. The germline V gene has CDR1 DFQATT and CDR2 SNEGSKA (reference sequence).

The chain couples TRBV5-1 to TRBJ2-3; 8 bases match TRBD2. J was trimmed by 3 bases and V by 5 bases; bases with no gene match: 8. Germline V lookup: CDR1 SGHRS, CDR2 YFSETQ. This CDR3 comprises 15 residues. The DNA for the CDR3 is TGCGCCAGCAGTACTATAGCGGGACGGACAGATACGCAGTATTTT. Its protein product is CASSTIAGRTDTQYF.

This sequence joins TRBV27 and TRBJ2-1; the match to TRBD2 covers 8 bases. The V gene end was trimmed by 6 bases and the J gene end by 7 bases; junction bases not matched to a gene: 5. Germline lookup yields CDR1 MNHEY and CDR2 SMNVEV (reference sequence). CDR3 size: 13 residues. CDR3 sequence: CASSYGTRNEQFF. The CDR3 region has the DNA TGTGCCAGCAGCTACGGGACTAGAAATGAGCAGTTCTTC.

This clonotype was counted between two and nine times. This rearrangement joins TRBV5-1 to TRBJ2-3; D might be TRBD1 (6 bases). V lost 4 bases and J 1 base, leaving 22 bases between the germline ends. CDR3 length: 18 residues. Germline V gene sequence: CDR1 SGHRS, CDR2 YFSETQ. Here the CDR3 reads CASSLAPWDILGTDTQYF. CDR3 sequence (DNA): TGCGCCAGCAGCCTGGCGCCTTGGGACATCCTCGGCACAGATACGCAGTATTTT.

The chain has TRBV5-4 and TRBJ2-3; D remains ambiguous. Per germline, CDR1 SGHNT and CDR2 YYREEE (reference sequence). The CDR3 length is 15 residues. V was trimmed by 0 bases and J by 1 base, leaving 9 bases between them. CDR3 sequence (DNA): TGTGCCAGCAGCTTGGCCCAGACGGGCACAGATACGCAGTATTTT. This sequence encodes CASSLAQTGTDTQYF. The variable domain in full, with the rest retrieved from reference TRBV5-4 and TRBJ2-3, is ETGVTQSPTHLIKTRGQQVTLRCSSQSGHNTVSWYQQALGQGPQFIFQYYREEENGRGNFPPRFSGLQFPNYSSELNVNALELDDSALYLCASSLAQTGTDTQYFGPGTRLTVL.

The gene calls are TRBV10-1 and TRBJ2-3; 11 bases match TRBD2. Germline V gene lookup returns CDR1 WNHNN and CDR2 SYGVQD (reference sequence). The CDR3 extends over 16 amino acids. J lost 5 bases, V lost 4 bases, and 8 bases had no gene match. Written as DNA, the CDR3 is TGCGCCAGCAGTGGGACTTTTAGCGGGAGGGGAGATACGCAGTATTTT. This translates into CASSGTFSGRGDTQYF.

V gene TRBV20-1 combines with J gene TRBJ2-7; 7 bases fit TRBD2. Germline loops: CDR1 DFQATT, CDR2 SNEGSKA (reference sequence). This CDR3 has 15 amino acids. With 0 bases clipped from V and 0 bases from J, the junction kept 5 bases outside the gene matches. The CDR3 sequence is CSARDPQRDSYEQYF. The CDR3, as DNA: TGCAGTGCTAGAGATCCCCAGCGGGACTCCTACGAGCAGTACTTC.

In this sample, this clonotype turned up a few times. V is TRBV12-3 or TRBV12-4 and J is TRBJ2-7; D not certain. The CDR3 extends over 12 amino acids. The germline V and J ends were trimmed by 3 bases and 4 bases, with 7 bases remaining between them. CDR3 nucleotides: TGTGCCAGCAGTTTGTTGTTTTACGAGCAGTACTTC. Translated, it gives CASSLLFYEQYF.

The CDR3 sequence: CASSRQDYEQYF. CDR3 nucleotides: TGTGCCAGCAGCCGACAAGACTACGAGCAGTACTTC. The chain has TRBV28 and TRBJ2-7; D is unresolved. The V gene's germline CDR1 is MDHEN and CDR2 SYDVKM. Trimming took 6 bases from V and 3 from J, leaving 9 bases between them. CDR3 length equals 12 residues.

This clonotype was seen a handful of times. V and J are TRBV29-1 and TRBJ2-7; possible D gene TRBD2, 5 bases. The germline CDR1 and CDR2 sequences are SQVTM and ANQGSEA. The ends were cut back, 0 bases at V and 5 bases at J, with 11 bases in the middle. The CDR3 runs to 13 residues. CDR3: CSVEDGGADEQYF. The CDR3 DNA reads TGCAGCGTTGAAGATGGAGGCGCGGACGAGCAGTACTTC.

The rearrangement links TRBV15 to TRBJ2-5; D uncertain. The CDR3 extends over 14 amino acids. Germline V gene data show CDR1 as LNHNV and CDR2 as YYDKDF (reference sequence). Trimming removed 0 bases from V and 1 base from J, with 6 bases in between. CDR3 bases: TGTGCCACCAGCAGAGAGCGGACCCAAGAGACCCAGTACTTC. It codes for CATSRERTQETQYF.

The V and J genes are TRBV7-2 and TRBJ2-5; 7 positions agree with TRBD2. The CDR3 spans 11 residues. Germline V gene lookup returns CDR1 SGHTA and CDR2 FQGNSA. The V segment lost 4 bases and the J segment 9 bases; nucleotides outside the gene matches: 2. CDR3 nucleotide sequence: TGTGCCAGCAGCTCGGGGGGTTCCCAGTACTTC. It is translated as CASSSGGSQYF.

The chain is built from TRBV24-1 and TRBJ2-1; TRBD2 matches at 12 bases. The CDR3 length is 16 residues. V dropped 1 base and J dropped 7; count of bases not matched to a gene: 4. The V gene's germline CDR1 is KGHDR and CDR2 SFDVKD. The CDR3 DNA follows: TGTGCCACCAGTGATTTAAGGACTAGCGGGACAAATGAGCAGTTCTTC. Translating gives CATSDLRTSGTNEQFF.

J is TRBJ2-1 and V is TRBV29-1; D gene unclear. The CDR3 contains 12 residues. Trimming pared 1 base from V and 6 bases from J, leaving 7 bases between. The germline CDR1 and CDR2 sequences are SQVTM and ANQGSEA. The CDR3 nucleotides are TGCAGCGTTGAAGGGCCCCTCAATGAGCAGTTCTTC. Residues: CSVEGPLNEQFF.